This T cell receptor (beta chain) was identified during a study of tumor-infiltrating lymphocytes in oesophageal squamous cell carcinoma listed by TCRdb under 2016. The library was built by means of PCR. TCRdb records Illumina HiSeq 2000 as the sequencer. The public reads were reanalyzed by TCRdb: fastp trimming at Q25, MiXCR alignment, in-frame beta chains only. Records with the same CDR3 protein are collapsed into one entry carrying the most frequent genes and DNA. The sample yields some 9,800 distinct CDR3 sequences; about 64% were counted once. The biggest ten clones account for 26% of the sample. The germline V gene encodes CDR1 SGHVS and CDR2 FNYEAQ. The CDR3 spans 13 residues, from the cysteine through the phenylalanine. Of all the DNA, just the CDR3 is kept, 39 bases in frame from base 1. Points on this clonotype: Its antigen is still unknown. The input lacks base qualities; no much larger clone sits a single base away.

The TCR sequence derives from a female donor with esophageal squamous cell carcinoma. Input material: esophageal tumor tissue. Here the chain combines TRBV7-6 and TRBJ1-1; the D gene assignment is ambiguous. The closer fit of TRBJ2-3 to the DNA end suggests the J call may be wrong. The CDR3 is CASSLDGSDTQYF. The nucleotide sequence is given as TGTGCCAGCAGCTTAGACGGATCAGATACGCAGTATTTT.